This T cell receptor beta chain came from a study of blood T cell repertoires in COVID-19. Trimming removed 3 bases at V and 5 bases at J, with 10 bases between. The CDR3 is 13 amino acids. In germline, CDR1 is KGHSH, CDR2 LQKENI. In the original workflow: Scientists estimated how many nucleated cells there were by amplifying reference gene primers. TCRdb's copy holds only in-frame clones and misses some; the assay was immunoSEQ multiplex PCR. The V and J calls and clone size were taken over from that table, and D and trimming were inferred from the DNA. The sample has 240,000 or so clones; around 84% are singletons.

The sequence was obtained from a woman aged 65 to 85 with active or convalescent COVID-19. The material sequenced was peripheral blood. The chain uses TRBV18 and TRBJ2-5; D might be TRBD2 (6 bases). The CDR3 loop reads CASSPYGGETQYF. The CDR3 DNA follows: TGTGCCAGCTCACCGTACGGAGGGGAGACCCAGTACTTC.